These T cell receptor beta chains were read from a single sample in a study of T cells in localized non-small cell lung cancer. Sequencing used immunoSEQ multiplex PCR; TCRdb keeps in-frame clones, though not all of them. Of about 2,800 clones in the sample, around 26% were seen once. Sequenced here: lung tumor tissue, sampled before any cancer treatment. The source of these receptors is a man between 40 and 70 years old with stage I squamous cell lung carcinoma. The CDR3 runs from the conserved cysteine through the conserved F or W. A D gene is named only where the DNA matches it firmly. Only some rows state a clone size, as once, few, many or a class for expanded clones.

clone size	V gene	J gene	D gene	CDR3 protein	CDR3 DNA
-	TRBV28	TRBJ2-7	TRBD1	CASSDRQGSYEQYF	TGTGCCAGCAGCGATCGACAGGGCTCCTACGAGCAGTACTTC
few	TRBV6-8	TRBJ2-3	-	CASRGTWTDTQYF	TGTGCCAGCAGGGGAACCTGGACAGATACGCAGTATTTT
few	TRBV6-8	TRBJ2-2	-	CASSYSAGARNTGELFF	TGTGCCAGCAGTTACTCGGCCGGGGCCCGGAACACCGGGGAGCTGTTTTTT
-	TRBV18	TRBJ1-2	-	CASSPRLLDRSGGYTF	TGTGCCAGCTCACCACGCCTCCTAGACAGGAGCGGTGGCTACACCTTC
-	TRBV9	TRBJ2-7	TRBD2	CASSEESGGTYEQYF	TGTGCCAGCAGTGAAGAAAGCGGGGGTACCTACGAGCAGTACTTC
medium-sized	TRBV11-3	TRBJ2-7	-	CASSLPRVSYEQYF	TGTGCCAGCAGCCTCCCCAGGGTGTCCTACGAGCAGTACTTC
-	TRBV30	TRBJ2-2	TRBD2	CAWAGTTTGELFF	TGTGCCTGGGCCGGGACTACCACCGGGGAGCTGTTTTTT
-	TRBV7-6	TRBJ2-5	-	CASSKPGVEGETQYF	TGTGCCAGCAGCAAACCGGGAGTGGAGGGAGAGACCCAGTACTTC
few	TRBV6-8	TRBJ2-5	-	CASSATWVQETQYF	TGTGCCAGCAGTGCCACCTGGGTTCAAGAGACCCAGTACTTC
-	TRBV12-5	TRBJ1-6	-	CASGHGANNSPLHF	TGTGCTAGTGGGCACGGAGCTAATAATTCACCCCTCCACTTT
-	TRBV19	TRBJ2-1	TRBD1	CASSKGTGGIHEQFF	TGTGCCAGTAGTAAGGGGACAGGGGGAATACATGAGCAGTTCTTC
-	TRBV29-1	TRBJ1-2	TRBD1	CSGVETGERGYTF	TGCAGCGGTGTCGAGACAGGGGAACGCGGCTACACCTTC
few	TRBV29-1	TRBJ2-7	TRBD2	CSVEPSGDFEQYF	TGCAGCGTTGAACCTAGCGGGGACTTTGAGCAGTACTTC
-	TRBV19	TRBJ2-3	-	CASSSWTDRTDTQYF	TGTGCCAGTAGTTCATGGACGGACCGCACAGATACGCAGTATTTT
-	TRBV6-8	TRBJ1-1	-	CASSQQKNTEAFF	TGTGCCAGCAGCCAACAGAAGAACACTGAAGCTTTCTTT
-	TRBV18	TRBJ1-2	-	CASSPEGANYGYTF	TGTGCCAGCTCCCCCGAGGGGGCTAACTATGGCTACACCTTC
few	TRBV9	TRBJ2-2	-	CASSESGYTGELFF	TGTGCCAGCAGTGAGAGCGGATACACCGGGGAGCTATTTTTT
-	TRBV11-3	TRBJ2-7	TRBD1	CASSFGTGGRDEQYF	TGTGCCAGCAGCTTCGGGACAGGGGGCCGGGACGAGCAGTACTTC
few	TRBV23-1	TRBJ1-6	TRBD1	CASSQGRTGGAHNSPLHF	TGCGCCAGCAGTCAAGGCCGGACAGGGGGCGCGCATAATTCACCCCTCCACTTT
-	TRBV30	TRBJ2-7	-	CAWSRGGSSYEQYF	TGTGCCTGGAGTCGGGGCGGAAGCTCCTACGAGCAGTACTTC
-	TRBV18	TRBJ1-2	-	CASSPEDRYGYTF	TGTGCCAGCTCACCGGAGGACCGCTATGGCTACACCTTC
-	TRBV19	TRBJ2-5	TRBD2	CASSSWTSSQETQYF	TGTGCCAGTAGTAGCTGGACTAGCTCCCAAGAGACCCAGTACTTC
-	TRBV15	TRBJ2-2	-	CATSRERGHGELFF	TGTGCCACCAGCAGAGAGCGGGGTCACGGGGAGCTGTTTTTT
-	TRBV18	TRBJ2-1	-	CASSPGSYRQFF	TGTGCCAGCTCACCTGGGTCTTACCGGCAGTTCTTC
-	TRBV11-3	TRBJ2-3	-	CASSQPPWPDTQYF	TGTGCCAGCAGCCAACCACCTTGGCCAGATACGCAGTATTTT
few	TRBV6-4	TRBJ1-6	-	CAIRETWSDSPLHF	TGTGCCATCAGGGAGACCTGGAGTGATTCACCCCTCCACTTT
-	TRBV10-3	TRBJ1-2	-	CATRNSMSYGYTF	TGTGCCACCCGCAACAGTATGAGCTATGGCTACACCTTC
medium-sized	TRBV6-8	TRBJ2-2	TRBD1	CASSKQGVITGELFF	TGTGCCAGCAGTAAGCAGGGGGTTATCACCGGGGAGCTGTTTTTT
-	TRBV19	TRBJ1-5	TRBD1	CASSIYRGSPDSNQPQHF	TGTGCCAGTAGTATCTACAGGGGGTCCCCCGATAGCAATCAGCCCCAGCATTTT
few	TRBV9	TRBJ2-5	-	CASSGKIKETQYF	TGTGCCAGCAGCGGAAAGATTAAAGAGACCCAGTACTTC
-	TRBV19	TRBJ1-2	-	CASSRDYSYTF	TGTGCCAGTAGTAGGGACTACAGCTACACCTTC
few	TRBV11-3	TRBJ2-5	TRBD2	CASSFNSGGPQETQYF	TGTGCCAGCAGCTTTAATAGCGGGGGGCCACAAGAGACCCAGTACTTC
-	TRBV5-1	TRBJ2-1	-	CASSLTQSGNEQFF	TGCGCCAGCAGCCTCACACAGTCTGGAAATGAGCAGTTCTTC
few	TRBV6-8	TRBJ1-1	TRBD1	CAISKQGKNTEAFF	TGTGCCATCAGTAAACAGGGGAAGAACACTGAAGCTTTCTTT
-	TRBV6-8	TRBJ1-1	-	CASSLDGAVFEAFF	TGTGCCAGCAGCCTCGACGGAGCAGTCTTTGAAGCTTTCTTT
few	TRBV9	TRBJ1-1	-	CARRWGNTEAFF	TGTGCCCGACGGTGGGGGAACACTGAAGCTTTCTTT
-	TRBV6-1	TRBJ2-3	TRBD2	CASSEERGGTDTQYF	TGTGCCAGCAGTGAAGAGCGGGGGGGCACAGATACGCAGTATTTT
-	TRBV4-1	TRBJ2-1	-	CASSQPADPGEQFF	TGCGCCAGCAGCCAACCCGCAGATCCGGGGGAGCAGTTCTTC
few	TRBV7-6	TRBJ2-7	TRBD1	CASSFNTGDREQYF	TGTGCCAGCAGCTTTAACACAGGGGATCGAGAGCAGTACTTC
-	TRBV11-3	TRBJ2-1	TRBD2	CASSPRLAGGSYNEQFF	TGTGCCAGCAGCCCCCGGCTAGCGGGGGGTTCCTACAATGAGCAGTTCTTC